Listed here are 30 T cell receptor beta chains from one sample, sequenced in a study of shared clonotypes between healthy human individuals. Assay used: immunoSEQ multiplex PCR; TCRdb lists only in-frame clones, some missing. The table shows 2 million to 2.5 million clones, with approximately 95% occurring only once. Sequenced input: naive CD4+ T cells from PBMCs. As to subset: CD45RA+ positively selected. These receptors came from a man between 18 and 29 years old in good health. Some clones in this sample may be carry-over from other donors' samples.

This rearrangement joins TRBV15 to TRBJ2-2; D remains unclear. V shed 3 bases and J shed 4 bases, with 12 bases lying between them. Germline CDR1 reads LNHNV; CDR2 reads YYDKDF (reference sequence). This CDR3 has 15 residues. The CDR3 sequence: CATSSVAPATGELFF. The CDR3 bases are TGTGCCACCAGCAGCGTAGCTCCGGCCACCGGGGAGCTGTTTTTT.

The chain has TRBV5-1 and TRBJ1-1; tentative D call: TRBD1 (5 bases). The germline V gene encodes CDR1 SGHRS and CDR2 YFSETQ. V was pared by 4 bases and J by 0 bases, with 16 bases between. The CDR3 runs 16 residues. The CDR3 is CASSTQAGQMNTEAFF. CDR3 sequence (DNA): TGCGCCAGCAGCACACAAGCCGGACAAATGAACACTGAAGCTTTCTTT. Full variable domain (remainder filled in from reference TRBV5-1 and TRBJ1-1): KAGVTQTPRYLIKTRGQQVTLSCSPISGHRSVSWYQQTPGQGLQFLFEYFSETQRNKGNFPGRFSGRQFSNSRSEMNVSTLELGDSALYLCASSTQAGQMNTEAFFGQGTRLTVV.

The chain has TRBV6-5 and TRBJ2-1, with TRBD2 identical over 7 bases. The CDR3 has 15 residues. V lost 2 bases, J lost 4 bases, and 5 bases stayed unmatched. Looked up from germline, CDR1 is MNHEY and CDR2 is SVGAGI. In nucleotides, the CDR3 is TGTGCCAGCAGTTACGTCCAGGGAGGGTACAATGAGCAGTTCTTC. As protein: CASSYVQGGYNEQFF.

This chain joins TRBV18 and TRBJ1-5; 8 bases agree with TRBD1. V lost 4 bases, J lost 2 bases, and 7 bases stayed unmatched. Germline values: CDR1 KGHSH, CDR2 LQKENI. CDR3 length: 16 amino acids. This CDR3 is CASSLGQGGGNQPQHF. The CDR3 bases are TGTGCCAGCTCACTAGGACAGGGTGGGGGCAATCAGCCCCAGCATTTT.

This chain joins TRBV4-1 and TRBJ2-3; 12 bases map to TRBD2. Germline CDR1 and CDR2: MGHRA and YSYEKL. CDR3 length equals 17 residues. The V segment lost 1 base and the J segment 3 bases; nucleotides outside the gene matches: 5. For the CDR3, the DNA is TGCGCCAGCAGCCAAGGGGGACTAGCGGGTCCGACAGATACGCAGTATTTT. Translation: CASSQGGLAGPTDTQYF.

The chain links TRBV6-4 to TRBJ1-5; a possible D gene is TRBD1 (5 bases). V lost 4 bases to trimming and J lost 0 bases, with 16 bases between them. This CDR3 spans 17 amino acids. Germline V gene lookup returns CDR1 MRHNA and CDR2 SNTAGT. The CDR3 spells CASSGPSFGGSNQPQHF. In DNA form, the CDR3 reads TGTGCCAGCAGTGGTCCTAGTTTCGGGGGTAGCAATCAGCCCCAGCATTTT.

The CDR3 sequence is CASSLDGEGYNEQFF. CDR3 bases: TGCGCCAGCAGCTTGGATGGGGAGGGCTACAATGAGCAGTTCTTC. The V gene is TRBV5-1, the J gene TRBJ2-1; TRBD2 aligns across 7 bases. The germline gives CDR1 SGHRS, CDR2 YFSETQ. The CDR3 covers 15 residues. V shed 0 bases and J 3 bases; nucleotides not matched to a gene: 3.

This clone was seen just once. J is TRBJ2-2 and V is TRBV27, with 9 bases matching TRBD1. CDR1 and CDR2 (germline): MNHEY, SMNVEV (reference sequence). This CDR3 contains 15 residues. With V trimmed by 8 bases and J by 7 bases, 11 bases remained unmatched. The CDR3 is CASRTGTGMGGELFF. The CDR3 nucleotides read TGTGCCAGCCGGACCGGGACAGGGATGGGCGGGGAGCTGTTTTTT.

V is TRBV5-5 and J is TRBJ2-3; D ambiguous. Germline assignment: CDR1 SGHKS and CDR2 YYEKEE (reference sequence). V shed 3 bases and J shed 1 base, with 9 bases lying between them. The CDR3 length is 14 residues. The CDR3, as DNA: TGTGCCAGCAGCTCGGGCCCCGGCACAGATACGCAGTATTTT. Protein: CASSSGPGTDTQYF.

Concerning this clone: This sample includes further DNA sequences coding for the same CDR3. This chain uses TRBV7-2 with TRBJ2-1; 10 bases fit TRBD1. Germline lookup yields CDR1 SGHTA and CDR2 FQGNSA. Trimming cost V 3 bases and J 2 bases; bases outside gene matches: 1. This CDR3 contains 15 residues. In DNA, the CDR3 is TGTGCCAGCAGCTTGGACAGGGGGACCTACAATGAGCAGTTCTTC. Its protein is CASSLDRGTYNEQFF.

The V call is TRBV5-1, the J call TRBJ2-1, with a tentative D call TRBD1 (6 bases). This CDR3 has 12 residues. Germline V gene data show CDR1 as SGHRS and CDR2 as YFSETQ. V lost 4 bases, J lost 4 bases, and 6 bases lay in between. The chain's CDR3 is CASSGQYNEQFF. CDR3 in DNA: TGCGCCAGCAGCGGACAGTACAATGAGCAGTTCTTC.

This clone was observed a single time. This rearrangement joins TRBV7-9 to TRBJ1-2, with no clear D. CDR1 is SEHNR, CDR2 FQNEAQ, per germline (reference sequence). Trimming took off 3 bases at V and 8 bases at J, with 19 bases between the two ends. The CDR3 loop spans 15 amino acids. The CDR3 region is CASSLEDFWLEGYTF. CDR3 DNA: TGTGCCAGCAGCTTGGAGGACTTCTGGCTGGAGGGCTACACCTTC.

This clone was detected once. V gene TRBV2 combines with J gene TRBJ2-2; the match to TRBD2 covers 8 bases. The CDR3 has 15 amino acids. Trimming took 7 bases from V and 6 from J; bases not matched to a gene: 10. Germline V gives CDR1 SNHLY, CDR2 FYNNEI. This chain's CDR3 is CASNFWGGRSGELFF. In DNA form, the CDR3 reads TGTGCCAGCAATTTTTGGGGCGGGAGGTCCGGGGAGCTGTTTTTT.

This CDR3 is CAWKTGGVLYGYTF. For the CDR3, the DNA is TGTGCCTGGAAGACAGGGGGCGTACTCTATGGCTACACCTTC. The J gene is TRBJ1-2, the V gene TRBV30; 10 positions match TRBD1. The germline V gene encodes CDR1 GTSNPN and CDR2 SVGIG (reference sequence). The CDR3 loop spans 14 amino acids. V gave up 4 bases and J gave up 4 bases; unmatched junction bases: 6.

The chain has TRBV30 and TRBJ2-1; a possible D gene is TRBD1 (6 bases). Germline assignment: CDR1 GTSNPN and CDR2 SVGIG (reference sequence). This CDR3 comprises 14 residues. V was cut by 2 bases and J by 2 bases, with 10 bases left in between. CDR3 in amino acids: CAWSPGTTYNEQFF. The CDR3 DNA reads as TGTGCCTGGAGTCCCGGGACAACCTACAATGAGCAGTTCTTC.

This rearrangement joins TRBV28 to TRBJ1-2; D is unresolved. Germline assignment: CDR1 MDHEN and CDR2 SYDVKM. The CDR3 contains 15 residues. Trimming pared 3 bases from V and 8 bases from J, leaving 19 bases between. The CDR3 region is CASSLGSGGSRGYTF. The CDR3 bases are TGTGCCAGCAGTTTGGGCTCAGGCGGATCCCGGGGCTACACCTTC.

The rearrangement uses TRBV30 and TRBJ2-5; no clear D gene. CDR1 and CDR2 from the germline V gene are GTSNPN and SVGIG (reference sequence). The CDR3 is 14 residues long. V was trimmed by 1 base and J by 3 bases, leaving 12 bases between them. The CDR3: CAWSAVSVEETQYF. CDR3 in DNA: TGTGCCTGGAGTGCAGTTAGTGTCGAAGAGACCCAGTACTTC.

The genes are TRBV28 and TRBJ2-1; D is uncertain. This CDR3 is 16 amino acids long. Germline V CDR1 and CDR2: MDHEN, SYDVKM. The V gene lost 7 bases and the J gene lost 0 bases, with 16 bases spanning the gap. CDR3 in DNA: TGTGCCAGCACACGGACGGAAGGGCCCTCCTACAATGAGCAGTTCTTC. Translation: CASTRTEGPSYNEQFF. The full variable domain, with the rest looked up from reference TRBV28 and TRBJ2-1, is DVKVTQSSRYLVKRTGEKVFLECVQDMDHENMFWYRQDPGLGLRLIYFSYDVKMKEKGDIPEGYSVSREKKERFSLILESASTNQTSMYLCASTRTEGPSYNEQFFGPGTRLTVL.

With regard to this clone: Other nucleotide sequences in the sample specify the same CDR3. This chain links TRBV6-5 with TRBJ2-1; 10 bases map to TRBD2. V lost 4 bases to trimming and J lost 4 bases; unmatched junction nucleotides: 7. Germline V lookup: CDR1 MNHEY, CDR2 SVGAGI. CDR3 length: 16 residues. In nucleotides, the CDR3 is TGTGCCAGCAGTTCGAGACTAGCGGGTGAATACAATGAGCAGTTCTTC. Translating it yields CASSSRLAGEYNEQFF.

The V gene is TRBV18, the J gene TRBJ1-1; no firm D call. Trimming pared 4 bases from V and 0 bases from J, leaving 9 bases between. Per germline, CDR1 KGHSH and CDR2 LQKENI. The CDR3 extends over 14 amino acids. CDR3 DNA sequence: TGTGCCAGCTCACAAGGAGGGTTGAACACTGAAGCTTTCTTT. Translated: CASSQGGLNTEAFF.

V usage is TRBV7-3 and J usage is TRBJ2-5, with a weak D call TRBD2 (7 bases). V was pared by 6 bases and J by 5 bases, with 13 bases between. The CDR3 has 13 residues. Germline loops: CDR1 SGHTA, CDR2 FQGTGA. CDR3 amino acids: CASSSQGGETQYF. CDR3 in DNA: TGTGCCAGCAGTTCACAGGGAGGGGAGACCCAGTACTTC. The full variable domain, rest sourced from reference TRBV7-3 and TRBJ2-5, is GAGVSQTPSNKVTEKGKYVELRCDPISGHTALYWYRQSLGQGPEFLIYFQGTGAADDSGLPNDRFFAVRPEGSVSTLKIQRTERGDSAVYLCASSSQGGETQYFGPGTRLLVL.

V is TRBV7-8 and J is TRBJ1-4; 7 bases align to TRBD1. This CDR3 comprises 14 residues. Germline V gene data show CDR1 as SGHVS and CDR2 as FQNEAQ. The ends lost 2 bases at V and 7 bases at J; junction bases unmatched: 4. CDR3 bases: TGTGCCAGCAGCTTATGGGACAGAGCTGAAAAACTGTTTTTT. This translates into CASSLWDRAEKLFF.

V gene TRBV6-1 combines with J gene TRBJ2-2, with TRBD1 identical over 8 bases. The V gene end was trimmed by 5 bases and the J gene end by 5 bases; junction bases not matched to a gene: 4. Germline V CDR1 and CDR2: MNHNS, SASEGT. The CDR3 has 14 amino acids. The CDR3 region has the DNA TGTGCCAGCAGTAGGGACAGGACGACCGGGGAGCTGTTTTTT. Protein sequence: CASSRDRTTGELFF.

The CDR3 reads CASSGSGKGIDTQYF. The CDR3 region has the DNA TGTGCCAGCAGCGGGTCCGGGAAGGGTATAGATACGCAGTATTTT. The rearrangement links TRBV9 to TRBJ2-3, with D perhaps TRBD2 (5 bases). V was cut by 3 bases and J by 5 bases, with 16 bases left in between. Germline lookup yields CDR1 SGDLS and CDR2 YYNGEE. The CDR3 length is 15 residues. The full variable domain, rest sourced from reference TRBV9 and TRBJ2-3, is DSGVTQTPKHLITATGQRVTLRCSPRSGDLSVYWYQQSLDQGLQFLIQYYNGEERAKGNILERFSAQQFPDLHSELNLSSLELGDSALYFCASSGSGKGIDTQYFGPGTRLTVL.

As for this clone: The sample contains more than one DNA sequence encoding this CDR3. The CDR3 nucleotides read TGTGCCAGCAGTTTAGACAGGTACAATGAGCAGTTCTTC. Translation: CASSLDRYNEQFF. V usage is TRBV28 and J usage is TRBJ2-1, with TRBD1 as a possible D gene (6 bases). V was clipped by 2 bases and J by 4 bases, with 6 bases between them. Germline lookup yields CDR1 MDHEN and CDR2 SYDVKM. This CDR3 contains 13 residues.

The chain links TRBV2 to TRBJ2-1, with unresolved D. The germline V gene has CDR1 SNHLY and CDR2 FYNNEI. CDR3 length: 13 residues. The V and J ends lost 8 bases and 1 base respectively, with 9 bases between them. The CDR3 sequence: CASRRLSYNEQFF. DNA for the CDR3: TGTGCCAGCCGAAGATTGTCCTACAATGAGCAGTTCTTC. The whole variable domain, filled in from reference TRBV2 and TRBJ2-1, reads EPEVTQTPSHQVTQMGQEVILRCVPISNHLYFYWYRQILGQKVEFLVSFYNNEISEKSEIFDDQFSVERPDGSNFTLKIRSTKLEDSAMYFCASRRLSYNEQFFGPGTRLTVL.

The V gene is TRBV27, the J gene TRBJ2-2, with 10 bases aligning to TRBD1. Germline V gene lookup returns CDR1 MNHEY and CDR2 SMNVEV (reference sequence). There are 15 residues in the CDR3. After removal of 6 bases from V and 4 bases from J, the junction contained 5 bases not matched to a gene. CDR3 sequence: CASRRTGGRTGELFF. The CDR3, as DNA: TGTGCCAGCAGAAGGACAGGGGGTCGCACCGGGGAGCTGTTTTTT.

The chain carries TRBV21-1 and TRBJ2-7; the DNA was not used to check the table's D call, TRBD1. TRBV21-1 is listed as a pseudogene. There are 10 residues in the CDR3. CDR3 in DNA: TGTGCCAGCAGTCAAACGGCAGGGAATTTC. The encoded protein is CASSQTAGNF.

The CDR3 DNA reads TGCAGCGTCAAGGGACTAGATCCATCTGGGGCCAACGTCCTGACTTTC. Translated: CSVKGLDPSGANVLTF. The V and J genes are TRBV29-1 and TRBJ2-6; 8 nucleotides match TRBD2. The germline V gene has CDR1 SQVTM and CDR2 ANQGSEA. The CDR3 is made up of 16 amino acids. V shed 6 bases, J shed 1 base, and the junction held 8 bases outside the gene matches.

The rearrangement joins TRBV18 to TRBJ2-7, with D possibly matching TRBD2 (5 bases). With 4 bases removed from V and 5 bases from J, the gap between germline ends came to 15 bases. The CDR3 is 14 amino acids. The germline V gene encodes CDR1 KGHSH and CDR2 LQKENI. In DNA, the CDR3 is TGTGCCAGCTCACTCTCGGGTGTGGAGGACGAGCAGTACTTC. Encoded protein: CASSLSGVEDEQYF.